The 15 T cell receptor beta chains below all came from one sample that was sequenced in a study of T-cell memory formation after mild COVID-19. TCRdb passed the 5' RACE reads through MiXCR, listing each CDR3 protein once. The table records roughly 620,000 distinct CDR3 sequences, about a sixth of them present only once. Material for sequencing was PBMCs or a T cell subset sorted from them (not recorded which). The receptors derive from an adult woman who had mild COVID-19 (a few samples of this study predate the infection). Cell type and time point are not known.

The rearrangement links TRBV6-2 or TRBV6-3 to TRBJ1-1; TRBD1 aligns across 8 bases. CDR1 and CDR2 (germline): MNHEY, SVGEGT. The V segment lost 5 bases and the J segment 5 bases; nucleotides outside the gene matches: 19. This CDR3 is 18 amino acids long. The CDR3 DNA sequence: TGTGCCAGCAGTATAATTCAGGGGGCGCGAGGAAGAGGGACTGAAGCTTTCTTT. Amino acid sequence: CASSIIQGARGRGTEAFF.

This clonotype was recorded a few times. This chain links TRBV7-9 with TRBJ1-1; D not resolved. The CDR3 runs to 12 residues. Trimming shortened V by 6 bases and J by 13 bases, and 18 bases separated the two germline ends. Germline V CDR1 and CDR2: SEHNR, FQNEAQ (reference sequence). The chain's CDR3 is CASRPGSTFFFF. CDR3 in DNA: TGTGCCAGCAGACCGGGAAGCACTTTTTTTTTCTTT. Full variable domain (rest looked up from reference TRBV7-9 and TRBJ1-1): DTGVSQNPRHKITKRGQNVTFRCDPISEHNRLYWYRQTLGQGPEFLTYFQNEAQLEKSRLLSDRFSAERPKGSFSTLEIQRTEQGDSAMYLCASRPGSTFFFFGQGTRLTVV.

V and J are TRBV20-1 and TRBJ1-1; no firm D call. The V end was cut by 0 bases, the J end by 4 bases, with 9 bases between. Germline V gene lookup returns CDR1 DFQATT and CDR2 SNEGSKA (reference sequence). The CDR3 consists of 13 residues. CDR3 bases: TGCAGTGCTAGAGATCTGTTCGGCACTGAAGCTTTCTTT. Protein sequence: CSARDLFGTEAFF.

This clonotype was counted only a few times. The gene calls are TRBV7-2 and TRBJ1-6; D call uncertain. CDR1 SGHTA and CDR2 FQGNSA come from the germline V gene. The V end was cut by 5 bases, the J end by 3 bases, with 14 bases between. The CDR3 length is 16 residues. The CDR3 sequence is CASSQGEGRYNSPLHF. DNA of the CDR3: TGTGCCAGCAGCCAAGGAGAGGGCCGCTATAATTCACCCCTCCACTTT.

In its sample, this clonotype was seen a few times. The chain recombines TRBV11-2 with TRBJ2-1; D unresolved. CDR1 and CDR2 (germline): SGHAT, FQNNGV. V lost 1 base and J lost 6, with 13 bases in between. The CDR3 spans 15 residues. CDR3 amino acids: CASSLVALPFNEQFF. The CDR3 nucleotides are TGTGCCAGCAGCTTAGTGGCACTACCGTTCAATGAGCAGTTCTTC.

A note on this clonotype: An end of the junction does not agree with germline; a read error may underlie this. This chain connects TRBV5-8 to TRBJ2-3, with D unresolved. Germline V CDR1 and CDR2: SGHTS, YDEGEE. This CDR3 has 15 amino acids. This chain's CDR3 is CASRYVGVSKDTQYF. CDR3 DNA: TGTGCCAGCCGCTATGTGGGCGTGAGCAAAGATACGCAGTATTTT.

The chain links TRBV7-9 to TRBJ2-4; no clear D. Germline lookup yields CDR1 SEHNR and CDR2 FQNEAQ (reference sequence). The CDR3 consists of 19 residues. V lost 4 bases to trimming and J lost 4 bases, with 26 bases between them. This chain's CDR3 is CASSSASREPPPIKNIQYF. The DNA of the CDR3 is TGTGCCAGCAGCTCCGCTAGTCGAGAGCCTCCCCCCATAAAAAACATTCAGTACTTC.

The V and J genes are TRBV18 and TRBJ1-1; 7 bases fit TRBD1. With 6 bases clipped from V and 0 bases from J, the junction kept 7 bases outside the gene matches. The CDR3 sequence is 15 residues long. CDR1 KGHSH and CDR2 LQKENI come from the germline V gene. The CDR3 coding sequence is TGTGCCAGCTCCCCGGGACAGACTATGAACACTGAAGCTTTCTTT. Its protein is CASSPGQTMNTEAFF. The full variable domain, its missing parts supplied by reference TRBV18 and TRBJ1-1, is NAGVMQNPRHLVRRRGQEARLRCSPMKGHSHVYWYRQLPEEGLKFMVYLQKENIIDESGMPKERFSAEFPKEGPSILRIQQVVRGDSAAYFCASSPGQTMNTEAFFGQGTRLTVV.

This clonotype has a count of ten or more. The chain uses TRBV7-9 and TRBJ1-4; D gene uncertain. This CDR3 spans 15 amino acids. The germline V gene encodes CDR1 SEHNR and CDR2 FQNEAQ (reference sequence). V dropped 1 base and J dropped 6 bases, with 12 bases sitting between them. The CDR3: CASSLEGRPDEKLFF. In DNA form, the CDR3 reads TGTGCCAGCAGCTTAGAAGGGCGACCGGATGAAAAACTGTTTTTT.

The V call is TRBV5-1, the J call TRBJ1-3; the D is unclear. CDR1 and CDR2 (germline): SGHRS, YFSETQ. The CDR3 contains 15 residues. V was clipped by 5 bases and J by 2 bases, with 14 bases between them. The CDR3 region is CASRLDLAPGNTIYF. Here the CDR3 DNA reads TGCGCCAGCAGGCTGGATTTGGCCCCTGGAAACACCATATATTTT.

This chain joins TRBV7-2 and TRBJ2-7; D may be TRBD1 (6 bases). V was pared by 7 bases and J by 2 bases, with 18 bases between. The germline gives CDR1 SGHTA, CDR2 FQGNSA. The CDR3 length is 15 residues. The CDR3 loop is CASTPRAGATYEQYF. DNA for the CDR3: TGTGCCAGCACCCCCCGGGCAGGGGCGACCTACGAGCAGTACTTC. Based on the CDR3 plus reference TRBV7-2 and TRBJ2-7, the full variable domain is GAGVSQSPSNKVTEKGKDVELRCDPISGHTALYWYRQSLGQGLEFLIYFQGNSAPDKSGLPSDRFSAERTGGSVSTLTIQRTQQEDSAVYLCASTPRAGATYEQYFGPGTRLTVT.

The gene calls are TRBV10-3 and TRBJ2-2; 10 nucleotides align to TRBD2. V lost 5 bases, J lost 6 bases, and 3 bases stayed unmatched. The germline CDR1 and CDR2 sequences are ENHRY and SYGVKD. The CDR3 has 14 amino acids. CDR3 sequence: CAISPAGGPGELFF. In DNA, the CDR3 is TGTGCCATCAGTCCAGCGGGGGGGCCCGGGGAGCTGTTTTTT.

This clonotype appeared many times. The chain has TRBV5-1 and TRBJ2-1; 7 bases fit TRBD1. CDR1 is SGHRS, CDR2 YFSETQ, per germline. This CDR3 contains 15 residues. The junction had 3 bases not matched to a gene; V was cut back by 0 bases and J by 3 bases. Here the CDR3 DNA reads TGCGCCAGCAGCTTGGAGGGGGCCCGCTACAATGAGCAGTTCTTC. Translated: CASSLEGARYNEQFF. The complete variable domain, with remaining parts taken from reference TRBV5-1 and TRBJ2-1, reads KAGVTQTPRYLIKTRGQQVTLSCSPISGHRSVSWYQQTPGQGLQFLFEYFSETQRNKGNFPGRFSGRQFSNSRSEMNVSTLELGDSALYLCASSLEGARYNEQFFGPGTRLTVL.

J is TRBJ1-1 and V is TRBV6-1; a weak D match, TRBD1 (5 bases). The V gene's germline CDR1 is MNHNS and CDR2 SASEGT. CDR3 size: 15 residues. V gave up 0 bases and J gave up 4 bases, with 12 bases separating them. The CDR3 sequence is CASSEAAFGGTEAFF. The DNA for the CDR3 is TGTGCCAGCAGTGAAGCTGCGTTCGGGGGCACTGAAGCTTTCTTT.

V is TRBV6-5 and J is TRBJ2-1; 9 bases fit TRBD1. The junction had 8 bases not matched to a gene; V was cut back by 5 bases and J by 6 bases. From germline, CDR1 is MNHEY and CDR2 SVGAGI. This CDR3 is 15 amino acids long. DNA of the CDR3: TGTGCCAGCAGTCGGACAGGGGCGATCACCAATGAGCAGTTCTTC. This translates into CASSRTGAITNEQFF.